This TCR beta chain was found in a study of T cell repertoires in cytomegalovirus infection. Study background: It was the public TCR beta signatures that indicated both CMV infection and matching HLA type.

This CDR3 is built from 17 residues. Germline values: CDR1 SGHAT, CDR2 FQNNGV. The V and J ends lost 4 bases and 2 bases respectively, with 17 bases between them. Regarding the study as a whole: Predominance within the ex vivo response was attributable to HLA-C-restricted CMV-specific TCR beta clonotypes. There were carriers of CMV plus the relevant HLA, and cumulative public TCR beta family frequency identified them.

TCRdb passed the reads through MiXCR, listing each CDR3 protein once. The table lists approximately 500,000 distinct CDR3 sequences, about 26% of them singletons. This clonotype turned up a few times. The antigen is unknown. This TCR derives from a human donor in good health (CMV status not recorded). Some clones in this sample may be carry-over from other donors' samples. The V and J genes are TRBV11-2 and TRBJ2-2, with a possible D match to TRBD2 (6 bases). The sequencing input was PBMCs. CDR3 DNA: TGTGCCAGCAGCTCCTCCAGGAGTAGCGGAAACACCGGGGAGCTGTTTTTT. Residues: CASSSSRSSGNTGELFF.